This T cell receptor (beta chain) was observed in a study of PD-1 blockade in classical Hodgkin lymphoma. Study context: Nivolumab dosing for patients was 3 mg/kg, administered intravenously every 2 weeks. Whole-study results and caveats: CD4+ TCR diversity climbed significantly by C4D1, unlike CD8+ TCR diversity. Anyone who began nivolumab under 1 year after ASCT was excluded.

The table came from immunoSEQ multiplex PCR; TCRdb's copy has only in-frame clones and leaves some out. The sample lists about 85,000 clones, just over 90% occurring once. Concerning this clone itself: Its antigen is not identified.

Germline assignment: CDR1 MGHRA and CDR2 YSYEKL. Trimming shortened V by 0 bases and J by 4 bases, and 21 bases separated the two germline ends. The CDR3 sequence is 18 residues long. Time point meaning: cycle 4 day 1 (C4D1), after more than 5 weeks of nivolumab. Relapse after autologous stem cell transplantation occurred in every patient, and brentuximab vedotin exposure varied. The study recorded best responses of complete response, partial response or progressive disease. Sequencing was performed on peripheral blood mononuclear cells (PBMCs), taken before the fourth cycle of nivolumab. The chain links TRBV4-1 to TRBJ2-5; TRBD2 might be the D (6 bases). The receptor's source is a human donor with classical Hodgkin lymphoma. Written as DNA, the CDR3 is TGCGCCAGCAGCCAAGATCCGGGGGTGGACCTGCGGCGAGAGACCCAGTACTTC. Amino acids: CASSQDPGVDLRRETQYF.